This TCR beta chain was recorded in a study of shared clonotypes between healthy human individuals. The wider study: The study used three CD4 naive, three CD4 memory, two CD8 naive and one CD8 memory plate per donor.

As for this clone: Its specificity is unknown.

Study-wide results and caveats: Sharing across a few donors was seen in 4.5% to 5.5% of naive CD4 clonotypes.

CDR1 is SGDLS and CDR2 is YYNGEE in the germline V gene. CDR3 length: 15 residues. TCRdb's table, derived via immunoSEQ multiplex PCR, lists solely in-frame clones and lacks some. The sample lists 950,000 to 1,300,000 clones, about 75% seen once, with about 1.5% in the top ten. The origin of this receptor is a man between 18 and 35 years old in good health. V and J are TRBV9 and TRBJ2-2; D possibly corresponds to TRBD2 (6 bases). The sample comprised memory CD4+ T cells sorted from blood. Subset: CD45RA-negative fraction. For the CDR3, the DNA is TGTCCTCAACCCTCGTGGGACTCCTACACCGGGGAGCTGTTTTTT. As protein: CPQPSWDSYTGELFF.